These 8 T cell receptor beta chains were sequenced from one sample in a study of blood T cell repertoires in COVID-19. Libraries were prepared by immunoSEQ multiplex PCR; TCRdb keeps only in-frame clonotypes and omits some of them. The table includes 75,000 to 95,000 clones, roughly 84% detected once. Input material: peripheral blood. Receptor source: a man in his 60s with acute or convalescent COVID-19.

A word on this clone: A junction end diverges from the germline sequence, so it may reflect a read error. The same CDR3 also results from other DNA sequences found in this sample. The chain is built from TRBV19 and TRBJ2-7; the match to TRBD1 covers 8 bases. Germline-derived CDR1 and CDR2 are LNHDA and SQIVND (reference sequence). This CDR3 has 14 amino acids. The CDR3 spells CASSIGQGGYEQYF. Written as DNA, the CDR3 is TGTGCCAGTAGCATAGGACAGGGCGGCTACGAGCAGTACTTC.

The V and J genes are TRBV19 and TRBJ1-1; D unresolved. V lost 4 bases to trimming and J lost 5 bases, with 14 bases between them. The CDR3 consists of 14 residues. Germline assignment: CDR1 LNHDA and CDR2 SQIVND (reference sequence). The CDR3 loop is CASSSGGRGTEAFF. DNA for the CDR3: TGTGCCAGTAGTAGTGGAGGGCGGGGAACTGAAGCTTTCTTT.

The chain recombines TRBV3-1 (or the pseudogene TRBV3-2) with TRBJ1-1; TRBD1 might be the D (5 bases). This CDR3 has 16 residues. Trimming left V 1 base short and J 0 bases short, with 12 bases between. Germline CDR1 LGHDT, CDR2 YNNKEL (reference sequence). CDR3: CASSQAGLGMNTEAFF. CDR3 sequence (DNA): TGTGCCAGCAGCCAAGCAGGGTTGGGGATGAACACTGAAGCTTTCTTT.

CDR3 sequence: CASRASVSYEQYF. DNA for the CDR3: TGCGCCAGCAGGGCTAGCGTCTCCTACGAGCAGTACTTC. The chain is built from TRBV5-1 and TRBJ2-7, with D perhaps TRBD2 (6 bases). Germline loops: CDR1 SGHRS, CDR2 YFSETQ. CDR3 length equals 13 residues. V lost 5 bases to trimming and J lost 0 bases, with 9 bases between them.

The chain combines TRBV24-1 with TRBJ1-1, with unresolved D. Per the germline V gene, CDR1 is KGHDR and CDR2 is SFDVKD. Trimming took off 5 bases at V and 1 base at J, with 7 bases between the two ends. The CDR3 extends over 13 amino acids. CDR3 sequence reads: CATSARQNTEAFF. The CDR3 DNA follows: TGTGCCACCAGTGCTCGACAGAACACTGAAGCTTTCTTT.

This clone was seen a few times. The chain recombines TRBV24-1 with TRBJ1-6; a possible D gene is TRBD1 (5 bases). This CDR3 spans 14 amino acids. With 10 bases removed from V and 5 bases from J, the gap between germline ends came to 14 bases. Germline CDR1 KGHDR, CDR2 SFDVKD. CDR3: CATQGTFNNSPLHF. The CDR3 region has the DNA TGTGCCACGCAAGGGACTTTCAATAATTCACCCCTCCACTTT.

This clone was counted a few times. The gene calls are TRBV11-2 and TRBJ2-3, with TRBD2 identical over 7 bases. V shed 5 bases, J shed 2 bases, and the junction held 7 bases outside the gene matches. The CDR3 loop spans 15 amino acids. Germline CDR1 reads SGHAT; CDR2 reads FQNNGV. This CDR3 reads CASSTGLGNTDTQYF. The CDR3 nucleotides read TGTGCCAGCAGCACAGGACTAGGGAACACAGATACGCAGTATTTT.

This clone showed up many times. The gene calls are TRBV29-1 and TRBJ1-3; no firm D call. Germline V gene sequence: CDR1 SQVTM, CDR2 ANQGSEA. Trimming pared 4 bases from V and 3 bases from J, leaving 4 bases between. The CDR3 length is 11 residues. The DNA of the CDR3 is TGCAGCGTTGTCGGTGGAAACACCATATATTTT. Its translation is CSVVGGNTIYF.